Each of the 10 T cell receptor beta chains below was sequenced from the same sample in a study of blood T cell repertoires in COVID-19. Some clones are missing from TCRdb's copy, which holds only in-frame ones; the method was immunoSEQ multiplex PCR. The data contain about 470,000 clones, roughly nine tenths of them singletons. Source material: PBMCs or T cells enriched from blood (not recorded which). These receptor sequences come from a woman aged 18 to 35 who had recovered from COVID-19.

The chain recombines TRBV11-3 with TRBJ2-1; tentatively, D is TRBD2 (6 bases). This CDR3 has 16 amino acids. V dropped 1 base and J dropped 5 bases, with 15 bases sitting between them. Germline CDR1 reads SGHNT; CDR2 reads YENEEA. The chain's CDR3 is CASSLGPWEENNEQFF. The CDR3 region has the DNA TGTGCCAGCAGCTTAGGTCCATGGGAGGAGAACAATGAGCAGTTCTTC.

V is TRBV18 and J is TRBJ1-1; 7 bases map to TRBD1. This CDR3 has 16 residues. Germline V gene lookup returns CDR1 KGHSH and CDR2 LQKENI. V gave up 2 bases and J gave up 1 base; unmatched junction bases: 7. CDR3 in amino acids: CASSPMTGKGNTEAFF. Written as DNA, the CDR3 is TGTGCCAGCTCACCAATGACAGGGAAGGGGAACACTGAAGCTTTCTTT.

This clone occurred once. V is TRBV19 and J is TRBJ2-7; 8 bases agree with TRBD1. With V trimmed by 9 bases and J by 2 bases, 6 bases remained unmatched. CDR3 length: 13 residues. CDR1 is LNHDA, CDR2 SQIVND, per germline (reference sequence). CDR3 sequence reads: CASGQGSPYEQYF. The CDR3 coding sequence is TGTGCCAGCGGACAGGGAAGCCCCTACGAGCAGTACTTC.

CDR3 sequence: CATRATGGRIGELFF. As DNA, the CDR3 is TGTGCCACCAGAGCGACAGGGGGCAGGATCGGGGAGCTGTTTTTT. V and J are TRBV24-1 and TRBJ2-2, with TRBD1 matching over 10 bases. The CDR3 totals 15 residues. V lost 7 bases and J lost 7; bases outside the gene matches: 8. The germline CDR1 and CDR2 sequences are KGHDR and SFDVKD.

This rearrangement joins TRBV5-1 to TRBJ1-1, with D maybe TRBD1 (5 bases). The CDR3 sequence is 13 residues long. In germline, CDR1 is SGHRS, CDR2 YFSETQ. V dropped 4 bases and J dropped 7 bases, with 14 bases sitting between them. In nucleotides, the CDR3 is TGCGCCAGCAGCGTCGGACACGGGTTTGAAGCTTTCTTT. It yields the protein CASSVGHGFEAFF.

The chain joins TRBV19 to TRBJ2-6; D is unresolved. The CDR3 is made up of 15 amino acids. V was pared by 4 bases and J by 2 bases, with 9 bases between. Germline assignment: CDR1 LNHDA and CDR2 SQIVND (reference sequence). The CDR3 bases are TGTGCCAGTAGTACGCCCTATCCTGGGGCCAACGTCCTGACTTTC. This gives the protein CASSTPYPGANVLTF.

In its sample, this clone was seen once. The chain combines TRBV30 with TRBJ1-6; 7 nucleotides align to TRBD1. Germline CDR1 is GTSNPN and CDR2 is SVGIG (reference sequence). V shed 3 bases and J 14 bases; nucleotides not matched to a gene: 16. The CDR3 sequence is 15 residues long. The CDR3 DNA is TGTGCCTGGAGCCCCGGGACAGCAGATCCGGGGACCCTCCACTTT. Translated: CAWSPGTADPGTLHF.

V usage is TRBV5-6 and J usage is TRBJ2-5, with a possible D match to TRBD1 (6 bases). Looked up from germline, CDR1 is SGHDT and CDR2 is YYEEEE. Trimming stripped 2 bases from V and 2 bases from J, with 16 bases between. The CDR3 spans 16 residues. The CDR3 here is CASSFPRTVSQETQYF. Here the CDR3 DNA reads TGTGCCAGCAGCTTTCCCCGGACAGTCAGTCAAGAGACCCAGTACTTC.

As DNA, the CDR3 is TGTGCCAGCAGCTGGGAGGGAAGCTCCTACAATGAGCAGTTCTTC. This gives the protein CASSWEGSSYNEQFF. The chain uses TRBV7-2 and TRBJ2-1; 7 nucleotides line up with TRBD2. This CDR3 is built from 15 residues. Germline trimming cut 4 bases from V and 0 bases from J; bases unmatched to any gene: 3. Germline V gene sequence: CDR1 SGHTA, CDR2 FQGNSA.

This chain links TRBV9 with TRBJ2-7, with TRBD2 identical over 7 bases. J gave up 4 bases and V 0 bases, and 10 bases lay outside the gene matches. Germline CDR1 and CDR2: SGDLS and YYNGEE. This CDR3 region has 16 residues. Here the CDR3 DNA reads TGTGCCAGCAGCGTAGGAAGCGGGACTCAACGATACGAGCAGTACTTC. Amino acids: CASSVGSGTQRYEQYF.